The rows below give T cell receptor beta chains drawn from one sample of a study of blood T cell repertoires in COVID-19. Clones were read by immunoSEQ multiplex PCR, and TCRdb kept only the in-frame ones, dropping some. The top ten hold about an eighth of the sample, which has fewer than 150,000 clones, 85% seen once. The sample taken for sequencing was peripheral blood. The receptor set was obtained from a human donor in a cohort sampled during active COVID-19. The CDR3 runs from the conserved cysteine through the conserved F or W. Each record gives: V gene, J gene, D gene, clone size, CDR3 DNA, CDR3 protein. D genes are given only for firm matches. Clone size is stated in some rows and not others, as once, few, many or a class when expanded.

>TRBV5-5|TRBJ2-1|TRBD2|NA
TGTGCCAGCAGCCCACGGGGACTAGCGGGGGGAGCTGAGCAGTTCTTC
CASSPRGLAGGAEQFF
>TRBV9|TRBJ1-1|NA|NA
TGTGCCAGCAGCGTAGGCCCGGGAGGGGTTTTTGAAGCTTTCTTT
CASSVGPGGVFEAFF
>TRBV7-2|TRBJ2-3|TRBD2|NA
TGTGCCAGCAGCTCCCGACTAGCGGGGGCGCCAGATACGCAGTATTTT
CASSSRLAGAPDTQYF
>TRBV5-6|TRBJ1-2|TRBD1|NA
TGTGCCAGCAGCTGGGACAGGGTAGGTGGCAATGGCTACACCTTC
CASSWDRVGGNGYTF
>TRBV6-6|TRBJ2-7|NA|NA
TGTGCCAGCAGTTTCTCGGGCTCCGAGCAGTACTTC
CASSFSGSEQYF
>TRBV19|TRBJ2-2|NA|NA
TGTGCCAGTAGTAAGACAGGTTGGGGCACCGGGGAGCTGTTTTTT
CASSKTGWGTGELFF
>TRBV5-1|TRBJ1-4|TRBD1|NA
TGCGCCAGCAGCCGTCAAACCGGGACAGTCAGCGAAAAACTGTTTTTT
CASSRQTGTVSEKLFF
>TRBV28|TRBJ1-2|NA|NA
TGTGCCAGCAGCACAGGACAGTATGGCTACACCTTC
CASSTGQYGYTF
>TRBV6-2/TRBV6-3|TRBJ1-1|TRBD1|once
TGTGCCAGCAGTAAAGACAGGGGGCAAGGGAACACTGAAGCTTTCTTT
CASSKDRGQGNTEAFF
>TRBV4-1|TRBJ2-3|TRBD2|NA
TGCGCCAGCAGCCAAGGAGGAGCTGGGGGGGGCACAGATACGCAGTATTTT
CASSQGGAGGGTDTQYF
>TRBV19|TRBJ1-5|TRBD1|NA
TGTGCCACCAGACCGGGACAGGGTTACAATCAGCCCCAGCATTTT
CATRPGQGYNQPQHF
>TRBV6-5|TRBJ2-3|TRBD2|NA
TGTGCCAGCAGTTTTGCGGGAGGCGATACGCAGTATTTT
CASSFAGGDTQYF
>TRBV5-1|TRBJ2-2|NA|NA
TGCGCCAGCAGCTCGGCAGGGTACACCGGGGAGCTGTTTTTT
CASSSAGYTGELFF
>TRBV3-1/TRBV3-2|TRBJ1-3|NA|NA
TGTGCCAGCAGCCAAGGTGTAGCCGTCTCTGGAAACACCATATATTTT
CASSQGVAVSGNTIYF
>TRBV23-1|TRBJ1-5|TRBD1|NA
TGCGCCAGCAGTCCAGGGGGACAGAGAAATAGCAATCAGCCCCAGCATTTT
CASSPGGQRNSNQPQHF
>TRBV7-8|TRBJ2-1|NA|NA
TGTGCCAGCAGTAACACGTTGAATGAGCAGTTCTTC
CASSNTLNEQFF
>TRBV4-2|TRBJ1-2|TRBD1|NA
TGTGCCAGTTCAATCGCCCGACAGGGAGATGGCTACACCTTC
CASSIARQGDGYTF
>TRBV30|TRBJ1-1|NA|NA
TGTGTCCTAACAGGGAACACTGAAGCTTTCTTT
CVLTGNTEAFF
>TRBV10-3|TRBJ2-2|TRBD2|few
TGTGCCATCAGTGAGTCGGACCTAGCGGGGGGACGCACCGGGGAGCTGTTTTTT
CAISESDLAGGRTGELFF
>TRBV6-2/TRBV6-3|TRBJ1-2|NA|few
TGTGCCAGCAGTTACTCGGCATTTTCTGGCTACACCTTC
CASSYSAFSGYTF
>TRBV7-9|TRBJ2-2|TRBD2|medium-sized
TGTGCCAGCAGCTCCGGGGGGAGTGAGGCCGGGGAGCTGTTTTTT
CASSSGGSEAGELFF
>TRBV30|TRBJ2-2|TRBD2|NA
TGTGCCTGGGGACTCGGACTAGCGGGGGGCAACACCGGGGAGCTGTTTTTT
CAWGLGLAGGNTGELFF
>TRBV24-1|TRBJ2-3|TRBD2|NA
TGTGCCACCAGTGATCTGACTAGCGGGGGAGGCGGGGTAGCAGATACGCAGTATTTT
CATSDLTSGGGGVADTQYF
>TRBV28|TRBJ2-1|TRBD2|once
TGTGCCAGCAGCCCTCCGGGGAGGGGCCCCTACAATGAGCAGTTCTTC
CASSPPGRGPYNEQFF
>TRBV18|TRBJ2-2|NA|NA
TGTGCCAGCTCACCACTTAGGGGAACCGGGGAGCTGTTTTTT
CASSPLRGTGELFF
>TRBV23-1|TRBJ1-2|TRBD1|once
TGCGCCAGCAGTCAATCCGACAGGGGCCCGTATGGCTACACCTTC
CASSQSDRGPYGYTF
>TRBV10-2|TRBJ1-6|TRBD1|NA
TGCGCCAGCAGTGAGTCTCCGGGACAGGGTCATTCACCCCTCCACTTT
CASSESPGQGHSPLHF
>TRBV11-3|TRBJ2-1|TRBD1|NA
TGTGCCAGCAGCTATACAGGGGCTGATGAGCAGTTCTTC
CASSYTGADEQFF
>TRBV3-1/TRBV3-2|TRBJ2-3|TRBD2|once
TGTGCCAGCAGCCGCGGGGAGGGTAGCGGGGGTACGCAGTATTTT
CASSRGEGSGGTQYF
>TRBV5-4|TRBJ2-1|TRBD1|NA
TGTGCCAGCAGCTTGGCGGACAGGGAATACAATGAGCAGTTCTTC
CASSLADREYNEQFF
>TRBV30|TRBJ1-2|NA|NA
TGTGCCTGGAGTCCCCGGGTAGGCTACACCTTC
CAWSPRVGYTF
>TRBV15|TRBJ2-1|TRBD2|NA
TGTGCCACCAGCAGAGATCTAGCGGGGGGCATAGAGCAGTTCTTC
CATSRDLAGGIEQFF
>TRBV4-1|TRBJ2-2|NA|NA
TGCGCCAGCAGCCAAGTTTCATCACAAGCCGGGGAGCTGTTTTTT
CASSQVSSQAGELFF
>TRBV27|TRBJ2-3|NA|NA
TGTGCCACTACGAGCACAGATACGCAGTATTTT
CATTSTDTQYF
>TRBV28|TRBJ2-7|NA|NA
TGTGCCACTACAGGGCAGGTCGACGAGCAGTACTTC
CATTGQVDEQYF
>TRBV4-1|TRBJ2-3|NA|NA
TGCGCCAGCAGCCAAGTGGGTCCCCGGGGAGATACGCAGTATTTT
CASSQVGPRGDTQYF
>TRBV4-1|TRBJ1-5|NA|NA
TGCGCCAGCAGCCAACAGGGGACTAGCAATCAGCCCCAGCATTTT
CASSQQGTSNQPQHF
>TRBV18|TRBJ2-3|TRBD2|once
TGTGCCAGCTTACCCGGGGTAGCGGGGGATACGCAGTATTTT
CASLPGVAGDTQYF
>TRBV5-1|TRBJ1-1|NA|few
TGCGCCAGCAGCTTGGAATGGCTGAACACTGAAGCTTTCTTT
CASSLEWLNTEAFF
>TRBV10-1|TRBJ1-5|NA|few
TGCGCCAACCCACACCGGGGATGGAATCAGCCCCAGCATTTT
CANPHRGWNQPQHF
>TRBV19|TRBJ1-5|NA|once
TGTGCCAGTAGTATAGTATTTCCGTCTAATCAGCCCCAGCATTTT
CASSIVFPSNQPQHF
>TRBV7-8|TRBJ2-7|TRBD1|NA
TGTGCCAGCAGCTTAGGGACAGGGGACCGCTCGTTGGGCTTC
CASSLGTGDRSLGF
>TRBV5-8|TRBJ1-2|NA|NA
TGTGCCAGCAGCTTACAGGGAGCGAACTATGGCTACACCTTC
CASSLQGANYGYTF
>TRBV5-1|TRBJ1-1|NA|NA
TGCGCCAGCAGCTACGACATGGGGGGTGGGTATGCTGAAGCTTTCTTT
CASSYDMGGGYAEAFF
>TRBV7-3|TRBJ2-2|NA|NA
TGTGCCAGCAGCTTAATCGGCGGAGCAAACACCGGGGAGCTGTTTTTT
CASSLIGGANTGELFF
>TRBV7-2|TRBJ2-7|TRBD2|NA
TGTGCCAGCACCCAACCCGCGGGGGGCAACGAGCAGTACTTC
CASTQPAGGNEQYF
>TRBV11-3|TRBJ1-1|TRBD1|NA
TGTGCCAGCAGCCCTCGTTACAGGGGCATGAACACTGAAGCTTTCTTT
CASSPRYRGMNTEAFF
>TRBV2|TRBJ1-1|NA|NA
TGTGCCAGCAGGGATCGAAGCGTCGGGAACACTGAAGCTTTCTTT
CASRDRSVGNTEAFF
>TRBV2|TRBJ1-1|NA|NA
TGTGCCAGCAGTGCAGATATCAACACTGAAGCTTTCTTT
CASSADINTEAFF
>TRBV29-1|TRBJ2-6|NA|NA
TGCAGCGCTGCGTATTCTGGGGCCAACGTCCTGACTTTC
CSAAYSGANVLTF
>TRBV18|TRBJ2-7|TRBD2|few
TGTGCCAGCTGCCCCGCGGGGGGCCTCTCCTACGAGCAGTACTTC
CASCPAGGLSYEQYF
>TRBV5-4|TRBJ2-5|TRBD2|NA
TGTGCCAGCAGCTTGGGGACTAGCGGGGGACCCAAAGAGACCCAGTACTTC
CASSLGTSGGPKETQYF
>TRBV5-8|TRBJ1-1|NA|NA
TGTGCCAGCAGTCTGGGAGCGGGGGCTTTCTTT
CASSLGAGAFF
>TRBV7-9|TRBJ1-1|NA|NA
TGTGCCAGCAGCATACACAGGGCGGGGGACACTGAAGCTTTCTTT
CASSIHRAGDTEAFF
>TRBV5-1|TRBJ2-3|NA|NA
TGCGCCAGCAGCTTGGCCCAGGACACAGATACGCAGTATTTT
CASSLAQDTDTQYF
>TRBV6-5|TRBJ2-7|NA|NA
TGTGCCAGCAGGAAACCTGGGACATTCGAGCAGTACTTC
CASRKPGTFEQYF
>TRBV7-9|TRBJ1-1|NA|NA
TGTGCCAGCAGCTTAGGGGTAGACTACACTGAAGCTTTCTTT
CASSLGVDYTEAFF
>TRBV5-1|TRBJ2-2|TRBD2|NA
TGCGCCAGCAGCTTCCTTTGGGAGGGCCGTTCCACCGGGGAGCTGTTTTTT
CASSFLWEGRSTGELFF
>TRBV19|TRBJ1-3|TRBD1|NA
TGTGCCAGTAGAAGCATTGGACAGGGACTACCTGGAAACACCATATATTTT
CASRSIGQGLPGNTIYF